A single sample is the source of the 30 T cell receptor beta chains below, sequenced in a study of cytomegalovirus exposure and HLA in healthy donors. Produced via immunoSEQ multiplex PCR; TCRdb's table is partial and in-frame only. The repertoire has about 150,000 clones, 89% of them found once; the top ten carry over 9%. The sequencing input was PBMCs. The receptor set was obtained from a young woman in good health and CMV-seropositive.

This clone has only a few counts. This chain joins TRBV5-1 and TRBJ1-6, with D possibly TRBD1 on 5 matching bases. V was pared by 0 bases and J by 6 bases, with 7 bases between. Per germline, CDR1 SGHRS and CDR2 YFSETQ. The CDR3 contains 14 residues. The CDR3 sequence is CASSLGQLNSPLHF. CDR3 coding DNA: TGCGCCAGCAGCTTGGGACAGCTTAATTCACCCCTCCACTTT.

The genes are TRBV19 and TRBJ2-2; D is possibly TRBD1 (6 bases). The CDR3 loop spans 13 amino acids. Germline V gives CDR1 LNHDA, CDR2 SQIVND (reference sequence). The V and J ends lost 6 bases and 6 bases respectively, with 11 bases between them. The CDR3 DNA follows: TGTGCCAGTAGACGCACAGGGTCCGGGGAGCTGTTTTTT. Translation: CASRRTGSGELFF.

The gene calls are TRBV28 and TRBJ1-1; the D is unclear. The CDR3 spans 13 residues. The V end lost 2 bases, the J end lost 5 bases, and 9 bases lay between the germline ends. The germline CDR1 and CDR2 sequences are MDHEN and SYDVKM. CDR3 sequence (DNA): TGTGCCAGCAGTTTAAGACCGGGGACTGAAGCTTTCTTT. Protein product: CASSLRPGTEAFF.

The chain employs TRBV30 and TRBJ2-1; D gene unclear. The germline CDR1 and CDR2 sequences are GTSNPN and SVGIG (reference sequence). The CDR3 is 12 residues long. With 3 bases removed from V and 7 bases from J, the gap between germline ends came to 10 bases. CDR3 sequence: CAWSPTWNEQFF. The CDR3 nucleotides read TGTGCCTGGAGCCCAACTTGGAATGAGCAGTTCTTC.

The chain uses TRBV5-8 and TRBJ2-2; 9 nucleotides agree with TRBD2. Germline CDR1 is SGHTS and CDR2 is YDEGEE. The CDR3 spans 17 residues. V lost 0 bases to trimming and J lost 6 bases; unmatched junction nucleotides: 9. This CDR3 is CASSLGLAGRVAGELFF. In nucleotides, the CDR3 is TGTGCCAGCAGCTTGGGGCTAGCGGGGAGGGTCGCCGGGGAGCTGTTTTTT.

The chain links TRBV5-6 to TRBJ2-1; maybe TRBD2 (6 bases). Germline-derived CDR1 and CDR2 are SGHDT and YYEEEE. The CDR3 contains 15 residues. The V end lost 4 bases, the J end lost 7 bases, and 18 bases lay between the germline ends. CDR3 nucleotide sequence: TGTGCCAGCAGCCCTGGTAGGGGACTTCGAAATGAGCAGTTCTTC. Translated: CASSPGRGLRNEQFF.

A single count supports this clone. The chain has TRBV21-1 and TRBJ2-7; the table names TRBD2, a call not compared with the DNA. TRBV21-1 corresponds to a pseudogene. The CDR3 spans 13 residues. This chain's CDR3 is CASSPTGAYEQYF. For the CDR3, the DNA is TGTGCCAGCAGTCCAACCGGGGCCTACGAGCAGTACTTC.

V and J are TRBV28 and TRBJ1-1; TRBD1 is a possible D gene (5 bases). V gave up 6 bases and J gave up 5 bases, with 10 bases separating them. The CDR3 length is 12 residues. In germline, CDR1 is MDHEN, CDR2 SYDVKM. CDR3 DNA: TGTGCCAGCAGATGGGGGGGAACTGAAGCTTTCTTT. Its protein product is CASRWGGTEAFF.

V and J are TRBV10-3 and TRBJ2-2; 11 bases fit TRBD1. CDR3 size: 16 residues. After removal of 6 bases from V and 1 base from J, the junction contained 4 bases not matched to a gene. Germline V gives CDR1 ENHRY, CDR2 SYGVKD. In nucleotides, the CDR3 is TGTGCCATCAGGATAGGGACAGGGGGGAACACCGGGGAGCTGTTTTTT. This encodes CAIRIGTGGNTGELFF.

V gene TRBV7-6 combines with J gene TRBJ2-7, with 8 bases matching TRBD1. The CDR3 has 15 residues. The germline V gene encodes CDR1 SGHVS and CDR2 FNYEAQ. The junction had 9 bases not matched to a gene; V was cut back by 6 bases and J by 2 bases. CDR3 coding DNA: TGTGCCAGCAGTTACGACAGGGGCCTCGCCTACGAGCAGTACTTC. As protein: CASSYDRGLAYEQYF.

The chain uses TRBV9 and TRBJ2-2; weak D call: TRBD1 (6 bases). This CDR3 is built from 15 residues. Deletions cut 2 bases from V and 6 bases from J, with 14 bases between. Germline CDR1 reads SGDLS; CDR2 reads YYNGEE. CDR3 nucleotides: TGTGCCAGCAGCGTGTCTACAGGGAGTCCCGGGGAGCTGTTTTTT. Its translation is CASSVSTGSPGELFF.

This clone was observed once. The chain's CDR3 is CASSLAGEGQPQHF. The CDR3, as DNA: TGTGCCAGCAGCTTAGCCGGGGAAGGGCAGCCCCAGCATTTT. The gene calls are TRBV13 and TRBJ1-5; D is ambiguous. Between the trimmed V and J ends, which lost 1 base and 7 bases, there was a span of 11 bases. The CDR3 is 14 residues long. The germline V gene encodes CDR1 PRHDT and CDR2 FYEKMQ (reference sequence).

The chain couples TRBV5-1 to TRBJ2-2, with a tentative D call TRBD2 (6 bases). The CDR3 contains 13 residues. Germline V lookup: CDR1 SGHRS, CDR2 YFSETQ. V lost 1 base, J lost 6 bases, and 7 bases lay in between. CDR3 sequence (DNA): TGCGCCAGCAGCTTGACGGGGGCCGGGGAGCTGTTTTTT. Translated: CASSLTGAGELFF.

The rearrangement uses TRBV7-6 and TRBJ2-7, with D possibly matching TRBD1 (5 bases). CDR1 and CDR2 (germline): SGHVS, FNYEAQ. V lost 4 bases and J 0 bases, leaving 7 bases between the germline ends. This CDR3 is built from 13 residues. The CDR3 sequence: CASSWGSSYEQYF. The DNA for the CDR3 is TGTGCCAGCAGCTGGGGCAGCTCCTACGAGCAGTACTTC.

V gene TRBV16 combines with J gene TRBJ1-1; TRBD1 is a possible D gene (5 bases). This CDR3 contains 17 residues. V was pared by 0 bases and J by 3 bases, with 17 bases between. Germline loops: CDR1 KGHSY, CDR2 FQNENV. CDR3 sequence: CASSQSVIGGSDTEAFF. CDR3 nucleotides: TGTGCCAGCAGCCAATCGGTCATCGGGGGGTCGGACACTGAAGCTTTCTTT. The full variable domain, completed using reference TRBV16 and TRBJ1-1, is GEEVAQTPKHLVRGEGQKAKLYCAPIKGHSYVFWYQQVLKNEFKFLISFQNENVFDETGMPKERFSAKCLPNSPCSLEIQATKLEDSAVYFCASSQSVIGGSDTEAFFGQGTRLTVV.

The CDR3 DNA reads TGTGCCAGCAGTCTCCAGGGGGCGGGCTTTTATGGCTACACCTTC. The encoded protein is CASSLQGAGFYGYTF. This chain joins TRBV27 and TRBJ1-2; 8 bases agree with TRBD1. Germline V CDR1 and CDR2: MNHEY, SMNVEV (reference sequence). J gave up 5 bases and V 5 bases, and 10 bases lay outside the gene matches. The length of the CDR3 is 15 residues.

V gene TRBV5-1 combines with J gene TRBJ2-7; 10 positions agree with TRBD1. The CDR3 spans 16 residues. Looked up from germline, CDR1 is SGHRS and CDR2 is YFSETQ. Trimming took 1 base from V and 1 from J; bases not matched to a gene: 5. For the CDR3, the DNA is TGCGCCAGCAGCTTGCCGGGGACAGGGGTTTCCTACGAGCAGTACTTC. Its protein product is CASSLPGTGVSYEQYF.

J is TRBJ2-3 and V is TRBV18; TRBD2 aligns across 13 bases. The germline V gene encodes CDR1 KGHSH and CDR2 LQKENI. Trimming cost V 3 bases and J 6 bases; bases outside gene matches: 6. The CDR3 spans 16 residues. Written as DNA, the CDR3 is TGTGCCAGCTCACCGACTAGCGGGGGGCGAGGCGATACGCAGTATTTT. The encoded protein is CASSPTSGGRGDTQYF.

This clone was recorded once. For the CDR3, the DNA is TGTGCCAGCAGTTTCTACAGGGGAACTAACTATGGCTACACCTTC. As protein: CASSFYRGTNYGYTF. The chain couples TRBV27 to TRBJ1-2; 7 nucleotides agree with TRBD1. Germline-derived CDR1 and CDR2 are MNHEY and SMNVEV (reference sequence). The length of the CDR3 is 15 residues. J was trimmed by 0 bases and V by 3 bases; bases with no gene match: 4.

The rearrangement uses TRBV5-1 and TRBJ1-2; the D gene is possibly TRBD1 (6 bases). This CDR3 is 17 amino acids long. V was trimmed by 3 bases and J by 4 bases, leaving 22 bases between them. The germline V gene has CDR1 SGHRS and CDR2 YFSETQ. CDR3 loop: CASSSTGTSGYGYGYTF. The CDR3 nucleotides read TGCGCCAGCAGCTCGACCGGGACATCGGGGTATGGCTATGGCTACACCTTC.

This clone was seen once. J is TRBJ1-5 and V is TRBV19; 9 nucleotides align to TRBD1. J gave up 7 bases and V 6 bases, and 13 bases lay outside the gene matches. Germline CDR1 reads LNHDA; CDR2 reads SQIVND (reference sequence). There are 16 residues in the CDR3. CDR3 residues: CASRDRGYTSEQPQHF. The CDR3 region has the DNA TGTGCCAGTAGGGACAGGGGTTATACTTCTGAACAGCCCCAGCATTTT.

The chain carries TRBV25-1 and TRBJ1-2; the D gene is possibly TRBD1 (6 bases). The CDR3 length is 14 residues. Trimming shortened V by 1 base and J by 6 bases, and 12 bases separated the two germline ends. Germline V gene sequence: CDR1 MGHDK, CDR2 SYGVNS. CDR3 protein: CASSELGGGHGYTF. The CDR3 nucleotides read TGTGCCAGCAGTGAATTAGGGGGAGGGCATGGCTACACCTTC.

The CDR3 nucleotides are TGTGCCAGCAGCTTAGGTCGAGATACGCAGTATTTT. This translates into CASSLGRDTQYF. The chain joins TRBV7-8 to TRBJ2-3, with D hard to call. CDR3 length: 12 amino acids. From germline, CDR1 is SGHVS and CDR2 FQNEAQ. Trimming took 1 base from V and 5 from J, leaving 4 bases between them.

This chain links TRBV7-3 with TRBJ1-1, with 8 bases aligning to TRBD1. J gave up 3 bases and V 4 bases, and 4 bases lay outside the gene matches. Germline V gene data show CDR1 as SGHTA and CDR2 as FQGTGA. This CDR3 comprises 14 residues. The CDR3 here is CASSSTGAYTEAFF. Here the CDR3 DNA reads TGTGCCAGCAGCTCGACAGGGGCTTACACTGAAGCTTTCTTT.

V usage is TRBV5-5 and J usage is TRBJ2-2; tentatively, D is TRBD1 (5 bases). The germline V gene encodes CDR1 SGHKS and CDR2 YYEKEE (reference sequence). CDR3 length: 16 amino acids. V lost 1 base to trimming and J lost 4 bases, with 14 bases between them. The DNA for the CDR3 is TGTGCCAGCAGCTTGTCGACAGCAATGGGCACCGGGGAGCTGTTTTTT. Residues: CASSLSTAMGTGELFF.

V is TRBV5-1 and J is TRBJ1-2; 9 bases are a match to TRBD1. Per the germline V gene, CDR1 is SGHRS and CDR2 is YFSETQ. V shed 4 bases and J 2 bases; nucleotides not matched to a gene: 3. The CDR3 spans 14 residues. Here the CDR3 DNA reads TGCGCCAGCAGCGGGGGGACAGGGAACTATGGCTACACCTTC. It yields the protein CASSGGTGNYGYTF.

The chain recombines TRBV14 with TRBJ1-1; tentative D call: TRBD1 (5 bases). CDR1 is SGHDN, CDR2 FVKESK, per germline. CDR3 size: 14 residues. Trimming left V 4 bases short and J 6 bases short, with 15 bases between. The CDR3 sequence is CASSPFTGRSEAFF. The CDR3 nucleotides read TGTGCCAGCAGCCCTTTTACAGGTCGCTCTGAAGCTTTCTTT.

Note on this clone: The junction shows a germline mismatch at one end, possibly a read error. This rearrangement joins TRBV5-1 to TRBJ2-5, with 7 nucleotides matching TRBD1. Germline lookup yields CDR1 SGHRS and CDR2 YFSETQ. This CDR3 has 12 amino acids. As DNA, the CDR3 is TGCGCCAGCAGCGGGGAATACAGGGGCCCACACTTC. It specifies CASSGEYRGPHF.

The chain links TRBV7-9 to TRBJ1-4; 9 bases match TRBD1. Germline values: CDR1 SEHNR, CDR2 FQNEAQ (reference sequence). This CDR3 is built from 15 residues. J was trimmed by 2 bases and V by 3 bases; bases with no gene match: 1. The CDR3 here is CASSLTGGTNEKLFF. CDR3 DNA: TGTGCCAGCAGCTTGACAGGGGGGACTAATGAAAAACTGTTTTTT.

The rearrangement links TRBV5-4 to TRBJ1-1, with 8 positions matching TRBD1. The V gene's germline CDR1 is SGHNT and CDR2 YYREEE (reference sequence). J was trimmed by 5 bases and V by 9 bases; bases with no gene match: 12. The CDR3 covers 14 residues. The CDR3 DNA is TGTGCCACCATGCCGGGAACAGGGGGTACTGAAGCTTTCTTT. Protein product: CATMPGTGGTEAFF.